Shown below are 22 T cell receptor beta chains from a single sample sequenced in a study of blood T cell repertoires in COVID-19. Measured with immunoSEQ multiplex PCR; TCRdb has only the in-frame clones, and not every one. The table has 300,000 to 400,000 clones, around nine tenths seen once; the top ten hold roughly 6.6%. The sequenced sample was peripheral blood. The receptors come from a woman aged 60-75 years with COVID-19, enrolled during active disease.

The rearrangement links TRBV5-5 to TRBJ1-2; D may be TRBD1 (5 bases). This CDR3 is built from 13 residues. Germline V gene data show CDR1 as SGHKS and CDR2 as YYEKEE (reference sequence). Trimming removed 4 bases from V and 5 bases from J, with 12 bases in between. The DNA of the CDR3 is TGTGCCAGCAGCCCTCCCGGGACTTATGGCTACACCTTC. Translation: CASSPPGTYGYTF.

The gene calls are TRBV9 and TRBJ2-1, with TRBD2 matching 13 bases. With 3 bases clipped from V and 11 bases from J, the junction kept 11 bases outside the gene matches. Germline V lookup: CDR1 SGDLS, CDR2 YYNGEE. This CDR3 is built from 16 residues. In DNA, the CDR3 is TGTGCCAGCAGCGGGGGGCCCGGGACTAGCGGGGTTAAGCAGTTCTTC. Encoded protein: CASSGGPGTSGVKQFF.

The chain carries TRBV6-6 and TRBJ2-2; 9 nucleotides match TRBD2. The CDR3 runs to 16 residues. CDR1 is MNHNY, CDR2 SVGAGI, per germline (reference sequence). With 4 bases clipped from V and 5 bases from J, the junction kept 8 bases outside the gene matches. The CDR3 region is CASSFAGGPGTGELFF. The DNA for the CDR3 is TGTGCCAGCAGTTTTGCGGGGGGGCCGGGGACCGGGGAGCTGTTTTTT.

The chain employs TRBV19 and TRBJ1-1, with a weak D call TRBD1 (5 bases). This CDR3 is 15 amino acids long. The V and J ends lost 4 bases and 0 bases respectively, with 12 bases between them. The germline V gene has CDR1 LNHDA and CDR2 SQIVND (reference sequence). CDR3 coding DNA: TGTGCCAGTAGTACCCCCGCAGGGTTGAACACTGAAGCTTTCTTT. Its protein product is CASSTPAGLNTEAFF.

In its sample, this clone was seen once. This chain joins TRBV14 and TRBJ1-5, with 9 bases fitting TRBD1. V was pared by 2 bases and J by 7 bases, with 6 bases of the junction left unmatched. The V gene's germline CDR1 is SGHDN and CDR2 FVKESK. There are 15 residues in the CDR3. The CDR3 coding sequence is TGTGCCAGCAGCCAAACAGGGGGACAGGGCCAGCCCCAGCATTTT. This encodes CASSQTGGQGQPQHF.

V gene TRBV5-1 combines with J gene TRBJ1-2; TRBD1 aligns across 8 bases. V dropped 1 base and J dropped 6; count of bases not matched to a gene: 8. This CDR3 is 15 amino acids long. Germline assignment: CDR1 SGHRS and CDR2 YFSETQ. The CDR3 loop is CASSLLRTGSHGYTF. Here the CDR3 DNA reads TGCGCCAGCAGCTTGCTTCGGACAGGGTCGCATGGCTACACCTTC.

The chain carries TRBV9 and TRBJ2-7, with D possibly TRBD1 on 6 matching bases. The CDR3 extends over 15 amino acids. The ends were cut back, 2 bases at V and 3 bases at J, with 15 bases in the middle. Germline V CDR1 and CDR2: SGDLS, YYNGEE. The CDR3 DNA reads as TGTGCCAGCAGCGTTGAAACAGGGAAAAGCTACGAGCAGTACTTC. Its translation: CASSVETGKSYEQYF.

Only a few counts were recorded for this clone. This chain uses TRBV14 with TRBJ2-7; the D gene is possibly TRBD2 (5 bases). The CDR3 runs 14 residues. The germline CDR1 and CDR2 sequences are SGHDN and FVKESK. V was clipped by 6 bases and J by 3 bases, with 15 bases between them. CDR3 DNA: TGTGCCAGCAGTAGACCGGGAACCTACTACGAGCAGTACTTC. Protein product: CASSRPGTYYEQYF. The full variable domain, in which reference TRBV14 and TRBJ2-7 provide the parts outside the CDR3, is EAGVTQFPSHSVIEKGQTVTLRCDPISGHDNLYWYRRVMGKEIKFLLHFVKESKQDESGMPNNRFLAERTGGTYSTLKVQPAELEDSGVYFCASSRPGTYYEQYFGPGTRLTVT.

V usage is TRBV5-1 and J usage is TRBJ2-7, with 10 positions matching TRBD2. The germline CDR1 and CDR2 sequences are SGHRS and YFSETQ. The J segment lost 3 bases and the V segment lost 4 bases, leaving 7 bases of the junction unmatched. The CDR3 is 15 amino acids. The CDR3: CASSVLAGGGYEQYF. Here the CDR3 DNA reads TGCGCCAGCAGCGTCTTAGCGGGGGGCGGCTACGAGCAGTACTTC.

This clone was observed once. The rearrangement uses TRBV18 and TRBJ2-2; 8 nucleotides align to TRBD1. There are 17 residues in the CDR3. Germline CDR1 is KGHSH and CDR2 is LQKENI. The V and J ends lost 3 bases and 2 bases, in that order; junction bases with no gene match: 8. The CDR3 bases are TGTGCCAGCTCACCCTTTTCCGGGACAGGTAACACCGGGGAGCTGTTTTTT. It is translated as CASSPFSGTGNTGELFF.

The chain's CDR3 is CASSFSGVESGNTIYF. DNA of the CDR3: TGTGCCAGCAGTTTTTCGGGGGTGGAATCTGGAAACACCATATATTTT. This chain connects TRBV6-6 to TRBJ1-3, with a weak D call TRBD1 (5 bases). CDR3 length: 16 amino acids. V lost 4 bases and J lost 1, with 14 bases in between. In germline, CDR1 is MNHNY, CDR2 SVGAGI (reference sequence).

The chain recombines TRBV5-4 with TRBJ2-5, with 14 bases that match TRBD2. The CDR3 sequence is 18 residues long. Per the germline V gene, CDR1 is SGHNT and CDR2 is YYREEE (reference sequence). Trimming cost V 4 bases and J 2 bases; bases outside gene matches: 10. Written as DNA, the CDR3 is TGTGCCAGCAGCCGGGGGGGACTAGCGGGGGACTCGCAAGAGACCCAGTACTTC. Residues: CASSRGGLAGDSQETQYF.

This clone has only one observation. This rearrangement joins TRBV3-1 (or the pseudogene TRBV3-2) to TRBJ2-1; 12 bases line up with TRBD1. The CDR3 is 14 residues long. Germline CDR1 is LGHDT and CDR2 is YNNKEL (reference sequence). J was trimmed by 6 bases and V by 7 bases; bases with no gene match: 4. CDR3 in amino acids: CASTGTGGPNEQFF. The CDR3 bases are TGTGCCAGCACCGGGACAGGGGGCCCCAATGAGCAGTTCTTC.

The CDR3 bases are TGTGCCAGCAGTTTGACAGGGGCCCATGGCTACACCTTC. Residues: CASSLTGAHGYTF. The rearrangement links TRBV28 to TRBJ1-2; 8 bases are a match to TRBD1. The CDR3 has 13 residues. The V gene end was trimmed by 3 bases and the J gene end by 6 bases; junction bases not matched to a gene: 3. The V gene's germline CDR1 is MDHEN and CDR2 SYDVKM.

The chain is built from TRBV28 and TRBJ2-3, with D possibly TRBD1 on 6 matching bases. The V end was cut by 5 bases, the J end by 1 base, with 22 bases between. CDR1 and CDR2 (germline): MDHEN, SYDVKM. The CDR3 is made up of 18 amino acids. In DNA, the CDR3 is TGTGCCAGCAGTCCCACACGGGGCGGACAGCCTGGCACAGATACGCAGTATTTT. Translated, it gives CASSPTRGGQPGTDTQYF.

The CDR3 region has the DNA TGTGCCAGCTCACCGATACAAGGAGATGGCTACACCTTC. Its protein product is CASSPIQGDGYTF. The chain recombines TRBV18 with TRBJ1-2; no definite D call. V was cut by 3 bases and J by 6 bases, with 11 bases left in between. The CDR3 extends over 13 amino acids. Germline-derived CDR1 and CDR2 are KGHSH and LQKENI.

J is TRBJ1-1 and V is TRBV14; TRBD1 aligns across 7 bases. V lost 4 bases to trimming and J lost 4 bases; unmatched junction nucleotides: 6. This CDR3 has 14 amino acids. CDR1 and CDR2 from the germline V gene are SGHDN and FVKESK. CDR3 coding DNA: TGTGCCAGCAGCCTCAAACAGGGGAGCACTGAAGCTTTCTTT. It codes for CASSLKQGSTEAFF.

The chain links TRBV19 to TRBJ1-5; a weak D match, TRBD1 (5 bases). Trimming shortened V by 5 bases and J by 5 bases, and 22 bases separated the two germline ends. The CDR3 spans 17 residues. CDR1 is LNHDA, CDR2 SQIVND, per germline (reference sequence). The CDR3 nucleotides read TGTGCCAGTAGTTCCTGGGCTCTCCCAAAGGGGTATCAGCCCCAGCATTTT. Its protein is CASSSWALPKGYQPQHF.

About this clone: Distinct nucleotide sequences in the sample also encode this CDR3. The chain has TRBV3-1 (or the pseudogene TRBV3-2) and TRBJ2-7; D perhaps matches TRBD2 (5 bases). CDR3 length: 12 residues. Germline V gene lookup returns CDR1 LGHDT and CDR2 YNNKEL (reference sequence). V was pared by 0 bases and J by 7 bases, with 7 bases between. The CDR3 protein is CASSQDRGEQYF. CDR3 nucleotide sequence: TGTGCCAGCAGCCAAGATCGAGGGGAGCAGTACTTC.

The chain carries TRBV7-2 and TRBJ1-1; D not certain. CDR1 and CDR2 from the germline V gene are SGHTA and FQGNSA. Trimming left V 3 bases short and J 3 bases short, with 11 bases between. The CDR3 extends over 14 amino acids. CDR3 region: CASSFNAAYTEAFF. The CDR3 DNA follows: TGTGCCAGCAGCTTTAACGCGGCTTACACTGAAGCTTTCTTT.

The DNA for the CDR3 is TGTGCCAGCAGTTACTCGACATCCAGGGTCCACAATGAGCAGTTCTTC. It codes for CASSYSTSRVHNEQFF. The chain links TRBV6-5 to TRBJ2-1; a weak D match, TRBD1 (5 bases). Per the germline V gene, CDR1 is MNHEY and CDR2 is SVGAGI. There are 16 residues in the CDR3. The germline V and J ends were trimmed by 0 bases and 5 bases, with 14 bases remaining between them.

The chain links TRBV11-3 to TRBJ1-3, with unresolved D. CDR1 is SGHNT, CDR2 YENEEA, per germline. The CDR3 has 12 amino acids. V was clipped by 6 bases and J by 8 bases, with 11 bases between them. CDR3 bases: TGTGCCAGCAGTATTGCGAGGGACACCATATATTTT. Its translation: CASSIARDTIYF. The full variable domain, rest sourced from reference TRBV11-3 and TRBJ1-3, is EAGVVQSPRYKIIEKKQPVAFWCNPISGHNTLYWYLQNLGQGPELLIRYENEEAVDDSQLPKDRFSAERLKGVDSTLKIQPAELGDSAVYLCASSIARDTIYFGEGSWLTVV.